What follows are 15 T cell receptor beta chains derived from one specimen sequenced in a study of cytomegalovirus exposure and HLA in healthy donors. The PCR had 60 Vbeta and 13 Jbeta primers. Repertoires were generated with immunoSEQ multiplex PCR, while TCRdb's copy carries only in-frame clones and drops some. The sample yields about 37,000 clones, about 67% seen once. The sequenced material came from PBMCs. The receptors were gathered from a man aged 30 to 39 in good health and CMV-seronegative.

This chain connects TRBV7-3 to TRBJ2-3, with D possibly matching TRBD2 (5 bases). The CDR3 is 15 amino acids. V was cut by 5 bases and J by 2 bases, with 14 bases left in between. The germline V gene encodes CDR1 SGHTA and CDR2 FQGTGA. The CDR3 protein is CASSLGISSTDTQYF. The DNA for the CDR3 is TGTGCCAGCAGCCTCGGGATATCCTCCACAGATACGCAGTATTTT.

The chain carries TRBV9 and TRBJ2-5; D may be TRBD2 (7 bases). The germline V gene encodes CDR1 SGDLS and CDR2 YYNGEE. The CDR3 runs 14 residues. Between the trimmed V and J ends, which lost 2 bases and 5 bases, there was a span of 13 bases. The CDR3 DNA is TGTGCCAGCAGCGTTGGGGGGGCGGGGGAGACCCAGTACTTC. It yields the protein CASSVGGAGETQYF.

The rearrangement uses TRBV4-1 and TRBJ2-5; TRBD2 agrees at 7 bases. Looked up from germline, CDR1 is MGHRA and CDR2 is YSYEKL. The V gene end was trimmed by 1 base and the J gene end by 4 bases; junction bases not matched to a gene: 9. CDR3 length equals 16 residues. This CDR3 reads CASSQVGGRGGETQYF. The CDR3 DNA reads TGCGCCAGCAGCCAAGTGGGGGGGAGGGGAGGAGAGACCCAGTACTTC.

This chain's CDR3 is CASSLVPTQSSYNEQFF. The DNA for the CDR3 is TGCGCCAGCAGCTTGGTACCGACTCAAAGCTCCTACAATGAGCAGTTCTTC. The gene calls are TRBV5-1 and TRBJ2-1; D gene ambiguous. V dropped 0 bases and J dropped 0 bases, with 13 bases sitting between them. Germline CDR1 SGHRS, CDR2 YFSETQ. This CDR3 spans 17 amino acids.

The chain is built from TRBV7-9 and TRBJ1-2; 7 positions match TRBD1. The trim removed 1 base at V and 4 bases at J, leaving 6 bases unmatched. The CDR3 contains 15 residues. Germline CDR1 reads SEHNR; CDR2 reads FQNEAQ (reference sequence). This CDR3 reads CASSLVRGQSYGYTF. DNA of the CDR3: TGTGCCAGCAGCTTAGTGAGGGGGCAGAGCTATGGCTACACCTTC.

This chain links TRBV11-2 with TRBJ2-3; D is unclear. The germline gives CDR1 SGHAT, CDR2 FQNNGV. The CDR3 sequence is 12 residues long. V was trimmed by 2 bases and J by 6 bases, leaving 6 bases between them. DNA for the CDR3: TGTGCCAGCAGCTTATTGCGGGATACGCAGTATTTT. Translated: CASSLLRDTQYF.

Comments on this clone: Relative to the germline gene, one junction end is altered; a read error may explain this. The chain couples TRBV7-9 to TRBJ2-1, with 8 bases lining up with TRBD2. The CDR3 sequence is 14 residues long. CDR1 is SEHNR, CDR2 FQNEAQ, per germline (reference sequence). The DNA of the CDR3 is TGTTCCAGCGTAAATAGCGGGACCGGAAATGAGCAGTTCTTC. This encodes CSSVNSGTGNEQFF.

V usage is TRBV30 and J usage is TRBJ2-3; a weak D match, TRBD1 (5 bases). Per germline, CDR1 GTSNPN and CDR2 SVGIG (reference sequence). This CDR3 spans 14 amino acids. V lost 2 bases to trimming and J lost 7 bases, with 16 bases between them. The CDR3 sequence: CAWSITGSTNTQYF. The CDR3 DNA is TGTGCCTGGAGTATTACAGGCAGTACGAATACGCAGTATTTT.

The V and J genes are TRBV5-6 and TRBJ1-2, with TRBD1 identical over 7 bases. The J segment lost 7 bases and the V segment lost 4 bases, leaving 10 bases of the junction unmatched. CDR1 is SGHDT and CDR2 is YYEEEE in the germline V gene. This CDR3 is 14 amino acids long. For the CDR3, the DNA is TGTGCCAGCAGCGCCCGGGACAGTGGAGGTGGCTACACCTTC. Encoded protein: CASSARDSGGGYTF.

A few counts support this clone. The V gene is TRBV4-2, the J gene TRBJ1-2; D not certain. Germline V lookup: CDR1 LGHNA, CDR2 YNFKEQ. V was pared by 0 bases and J by 4 bases, with 12 bases between. There are 15 residues in the CDR3. The CDR3 loop reads CASSQDLGGIYGYTF. Here the CDR3 DNA reads TGTGCCAGCAGCCAAGATCTTGGAGGGATCTATGGCTACACCTTC.

V gene TRBV5-1 combines with J gene TRBJ2-7, with 8 bases identical to TRBD1. In germline, CDR1 is SGHRS, CDR2 YFSETQ. Trimming took 3 bases from V and 3 from J; bases not matched to a gene: 5. This CDR3 is 14 amino acids long. The CDR3 DNA reads TGCGCCAGCAGCTGGCTGGACAGGGTCTACGAGCAGTACTTC. This encodes CASSWLDRVYEQYF.

The genes are TRBV27 and TRBJ2-7, with 9 bases matching TRBD2. The CDR3 contains 13 residues. The germline gives CDR1 MNHEY, CDR2 SMNVEV (reference sequence). V was clipped by 6 bases and J by 1 base; unmatched bases: 1. CDR3 nucleotides: TGTGCCAGCAGGACTAGCGGTTCCTACGAGCAGTACTTC. The encoded protein is CASRTSGSYEQYF.

The gene calls are TRBV7-2 and TRBJ2-1, with TRBD2 matching over 7 bases. The CDR3 runs 16 residues. CDR1 is SGHTA, CDR2 FQGNSA, per germline. V lost 0 bases to trimming and J lost 8 bases; unmatched junction nucleotides: 10. The CDR3 DNA sequence: TGTGCCAGCAGCTTAGCGGGAGGGTTGGGTTGGGATGAGCAGTTCTTC. Its protein is CASSLAGGLGWDEQFF. The full variable domain, with the rest looked up from reference TRBV7-2 and TRBJ2-1, is GAGVSQSPSNKVTEKGKDVELRCDPISGHTALYWYRQSLGQGLEFLIYFQGNSAPDKSGLPSDRFSAERTGGSVSTLTIQRTQQEDSAVYLCASSLAGGLGWDEQFFGPGTRLTVL.

The V call is TRBV10-3, the J call TRBJ2-5; a weak D match, TRBD2 (6 bases). TRBJ2-7 matches the DNA end more closely, so the J call is doubtful. This CDR3 is 13 amino acids long. Germline V gene data show CDR1 as ENHRY and CDR2 as SYGVKD. CDR3 loop: CATTGGTEYEQYF. The CDR3 nucleotides are TGTGCCACCACTGGGGGGACCGAGTACGAGCAGTACTTC.

V usage is TRBV6-6 and J usage is TRBJ1-1; D not certain. Germline loops: CDR1 MNHNY, CDR2 SVGAGI (reference sequence). The CDR3 totals 16 residues. Trimming stripped 3 bases from V and 0 bases from J, with 14 bases between. The CDR3 nucleotides are TGTGCCAGCAGTTATTCGGGGTCTTCCATGAACACTGAAGCTTTCTTT. Residues: CASSYSGSSMNTEAFF.